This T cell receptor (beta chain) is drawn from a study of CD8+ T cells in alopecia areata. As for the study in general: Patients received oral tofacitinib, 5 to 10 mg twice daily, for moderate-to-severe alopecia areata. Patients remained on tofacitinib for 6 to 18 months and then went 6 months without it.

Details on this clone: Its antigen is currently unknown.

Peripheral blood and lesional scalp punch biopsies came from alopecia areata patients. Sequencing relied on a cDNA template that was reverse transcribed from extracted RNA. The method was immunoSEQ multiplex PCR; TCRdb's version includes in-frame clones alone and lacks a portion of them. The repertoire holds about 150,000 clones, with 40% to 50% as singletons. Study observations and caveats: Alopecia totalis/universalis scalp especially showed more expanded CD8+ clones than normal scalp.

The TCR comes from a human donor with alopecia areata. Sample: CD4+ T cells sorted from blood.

The CDR3, as DNA: TGCAGCGTTTCTTTGCCCGGAAACACCATATATTTT. Translating gives CSVSLPGNTIYF. The chain has TRBV29-1 and TRBJ1-3; D is ambiguous. Germline loops: CDR1 SQVTM, CDR2 ANQGSEA. The V gene lost 5 bases and the J gene lost 4 bases, with 9 bases spanning the gap. The CDR3 sequence is 12 residues long.